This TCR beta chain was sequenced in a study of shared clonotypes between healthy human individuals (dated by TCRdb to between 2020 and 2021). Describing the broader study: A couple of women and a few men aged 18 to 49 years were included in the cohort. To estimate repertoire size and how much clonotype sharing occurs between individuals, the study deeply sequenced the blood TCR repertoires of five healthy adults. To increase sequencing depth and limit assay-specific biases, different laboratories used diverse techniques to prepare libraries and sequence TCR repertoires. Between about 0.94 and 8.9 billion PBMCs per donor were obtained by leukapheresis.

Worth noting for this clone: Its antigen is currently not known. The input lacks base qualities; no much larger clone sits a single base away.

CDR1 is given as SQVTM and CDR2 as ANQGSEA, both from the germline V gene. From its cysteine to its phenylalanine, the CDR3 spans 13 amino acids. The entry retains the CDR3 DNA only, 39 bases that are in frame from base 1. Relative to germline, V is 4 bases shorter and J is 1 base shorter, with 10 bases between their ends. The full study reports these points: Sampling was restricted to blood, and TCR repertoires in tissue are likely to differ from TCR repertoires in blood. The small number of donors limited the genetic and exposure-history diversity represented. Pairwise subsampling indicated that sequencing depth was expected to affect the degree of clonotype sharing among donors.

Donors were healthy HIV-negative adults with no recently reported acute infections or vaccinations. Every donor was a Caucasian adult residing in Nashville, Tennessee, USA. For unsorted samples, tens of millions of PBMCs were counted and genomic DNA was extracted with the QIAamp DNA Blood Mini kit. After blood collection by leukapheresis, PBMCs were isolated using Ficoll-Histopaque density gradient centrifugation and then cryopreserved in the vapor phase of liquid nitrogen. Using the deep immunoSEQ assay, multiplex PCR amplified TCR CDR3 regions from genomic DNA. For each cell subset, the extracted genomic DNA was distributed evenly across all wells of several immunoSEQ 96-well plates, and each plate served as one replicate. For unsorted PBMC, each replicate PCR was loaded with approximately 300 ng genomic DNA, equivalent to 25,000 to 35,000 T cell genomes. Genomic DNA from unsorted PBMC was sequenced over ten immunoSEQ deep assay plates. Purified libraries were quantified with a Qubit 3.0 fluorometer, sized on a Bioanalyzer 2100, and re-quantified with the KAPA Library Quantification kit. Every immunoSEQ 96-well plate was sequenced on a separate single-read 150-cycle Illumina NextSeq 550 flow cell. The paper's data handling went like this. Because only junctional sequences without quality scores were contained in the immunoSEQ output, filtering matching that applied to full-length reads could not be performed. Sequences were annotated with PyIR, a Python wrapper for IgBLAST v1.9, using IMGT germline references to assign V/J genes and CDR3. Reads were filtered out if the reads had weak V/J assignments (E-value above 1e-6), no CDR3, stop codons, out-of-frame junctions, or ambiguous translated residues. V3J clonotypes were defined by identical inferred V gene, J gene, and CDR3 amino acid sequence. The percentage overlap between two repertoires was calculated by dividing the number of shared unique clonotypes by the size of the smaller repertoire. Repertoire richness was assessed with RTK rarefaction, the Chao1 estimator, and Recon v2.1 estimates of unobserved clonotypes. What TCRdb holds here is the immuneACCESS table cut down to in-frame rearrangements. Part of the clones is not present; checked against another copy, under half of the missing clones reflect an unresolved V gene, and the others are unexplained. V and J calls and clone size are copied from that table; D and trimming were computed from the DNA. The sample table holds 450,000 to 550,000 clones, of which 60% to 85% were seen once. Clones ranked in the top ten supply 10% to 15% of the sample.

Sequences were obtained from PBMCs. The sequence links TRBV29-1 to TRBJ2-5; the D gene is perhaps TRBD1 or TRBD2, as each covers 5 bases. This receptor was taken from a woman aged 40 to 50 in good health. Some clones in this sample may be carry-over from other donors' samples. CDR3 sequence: CSVGPGTQETQYF. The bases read TGCAGCGTTGGACCGGGGACCCAAGAGACCCAGTACTTC.